A selection of T cell receptor beta chains follows, all from one sample in a study of OX40 agonist ivuxolimab in advanced cancers. The repertoire was sequenced with immunoSEQ multiplex PCR; TCRdb's copy has only in-frame clones and lacks some. The sample contains about 30,000 clones, roughly 92% of which appear only once. The sample was CD4+ or CD8+ T cells sorted from blood, taken in a trial of the OX40 agonist ivuxolimab. The receptors come from an adult with an advanced solid tumor such as melanoma, head and neck, liver or kidney cancer. Both conserved end residues are part of each CDR3. The D gene is left open where the match is weak. Where a row states a size, it is once, few, many or the class of an expanded clone; other rows omit it.

clone_size | j_call | v_call | d_call | cdr3_nt | cdr3_aa
. | TRBJ2-1 | TRBV4-3 | . | TGCGCCAGCAGCCAAGATTCGAACAATGAGCAGTTCTTC | CASSQDSNNEQFF
. | TRBJ1-6 | TRBV7-8 | . | TGTGCCAGCAGCTTAGGGGAGAGTTCACCCCTCCACTTT | CASSLGESSPLHF
. | TRBJ1-5 | TRBV5-6 | . | TGTGCCAGCAGCTTGCGTAGTAGGAATCAGCCCCAGCATTTT | CASSLRSRNQPQHF
. | TRBJ2-7 | TRBV28 | . | TGTGCCAGCAGTTTAACAGGTGTGACCTACGAGCAGTACTTC | CASSLTGVTYEQYF
. | TRBJ2-3 | TRBV7-9 | TRBD2 | TGTGCCAGCAGCTCGGCAGCGGGAGTTGGAGATACGCAGTATTTT | CASSSAAGVGDTQYF
. | TRBJ1-3 | TRBV4-1 | . | TGCGCCAGCAGCCAATCCGGCAGGGTACCTGGAAACACCATATATTTT | CASSQSGRVPGNTIYF
. | TRBJ1-1 | TRBV10-3 | TRBD1 | TGTGCCATCAGTGATCACGACAGGGCCATGAAGAACACTGAAGCTTTCTTT | CAISDHDRAMKNTEAFF
once | TRBJ1-6 | TRBV2 | TRBD1 | TGTGCCAGCAGTGGAGGGGACAGGGGGCTTAATTCACCCCTCCACTTT | CASSGGDRGLNSPLHF
. | TRBJ1-2 | TRBV5-1 | . | TGCGCCAGCAGCTTGATGGACACCCATGGCTACACCTTC | CASSLMDTHGYTF
. | TRBJ1-2 | TRBV5-6 | . | TGTGCCAGCAGCTTGGCACAGGATATCTATGGCTACACCTTC | CASSLAQDIYGYTF
. | TRBJ2-7 | TRBV19 | . | TGTGCCAGTAGTATAGTTTACTTTGAAGGGGGCTACGAGCAGTACTTC | CASSIVYFEGGYEQYF
. | TRBJ1-5 | TRBV7-6 | . | TGTGCCAGCAGCCTTAACACAGGGCATGGTTTTCAGCCCCAGCATTTT | CASSLNTGHGFQPQHF
. | TRBJ2-7 | TRBV7-2 | . | TGTGCCAGCAGCGACACTAGCTCCTACGAGCAGTACTTC | CASSDTSSYEQYF
. | TRBJ1-5 | TRBV19 | . | TGTGCCAGTAGTATAGGGACCCGTAGCAATCAGCCCCAGCATTTT | CASSIGTRSNQPQHF
. | TRBJ1-2 | TRBV11-2 | . | TGTGCCAGCAGCTTAGGAGCGGCGGATATTAACTATGGCTACACCTTC | CASSLGAADINYGYTF
once | TRBJ2-1 | TRBV7-9 | . | TGTGCCAGCAGCCCAGAGGTGGGCAGGGCCTACAATGAGCAGTTCTTC | CASSPEVGRAYNEQFF
. | TRBJ1-6 | TRBV4-1 | . | TGCGCCAGCAGCCAAGAGGCGAATTCACCCCTCCACTTT | CASSQEANSPLHF